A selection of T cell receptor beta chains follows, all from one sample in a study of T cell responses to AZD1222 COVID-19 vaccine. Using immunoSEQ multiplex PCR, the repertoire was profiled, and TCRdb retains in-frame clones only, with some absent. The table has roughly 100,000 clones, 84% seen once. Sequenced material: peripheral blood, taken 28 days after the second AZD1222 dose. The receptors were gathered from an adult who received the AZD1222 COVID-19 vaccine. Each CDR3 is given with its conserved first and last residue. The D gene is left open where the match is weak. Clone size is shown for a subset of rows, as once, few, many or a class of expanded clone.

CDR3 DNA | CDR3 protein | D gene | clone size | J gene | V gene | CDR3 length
TGTGCCAGCAGCTCCTACGGGGCTCACGAGCAGTACTTC | CASSSYGAHEQYF | - | - | TRBJ2-7 | TRBV3-1/TRBV3-2 | 13
TGTGCCAGCAGCTTTCTAGCGGGGGTTTACAATGAGCAGTTCTTC | CASSFLAGVYNEQFF | TRBD2 | once | TRBJ2-1 | TRBV7-3 | 15
TGTGCCAGCAGCCCCGCCGGGAATCGTGGAAACACCATATATTTT | CASSPAGNRGNTIYF | - | - | TRBJ1-3 | TRBV5-5 | 15
TGTGCCAGCAGCCCCAGATCCACTAGCGGGGGGGCCTTGTCCTACGAGCAGTACTTC | CASSPRSTSGGALSYEQYF | TRBD2 | - | TRBJ2-7 | TRBV4-2 | 19
TGTGCCAGCTCACCGTCCGTATCTGGCAATCAGCCCCAGCATTTT | CASSPSVSGNQPQHF | - | few | TRBJ1-5 | TRBV18 | 15
TGTGCCAGCAGGGCCCAGGCGTATAATTCACCCCTCCACTTT | CASRAQAYNSPLHF | - | once | TRBJ1-6 | TRBV6-5 | 14
TGTGCCAGCAGTGAAGGTGGGGCCCTGGAGGAAAAACTGTTTTTT | CASSEGGALEEKLFF | - | - | TRBJ1-4 | TRBV6-1 | 15
TGTGCCAGCGGGACTAGCGGAAACATTCAGTACTTC | CASGTSGNIQYF | TRBD2 | - | TRBJ2-4 | TRBV19 | 12
TGCGCCAGCAGCTTGGTTGGGTATGGCTACACCTTC | CASSLVGYGYTF | - | - | TRBJ1-2 | TRBV5-1 | 12
TGCGCCAGCAGCCGGACCCAGGCCCTCCCGAACACTGAAGCTTTCTTT | CASSRTQALPNTEAFF | - | - | TRBJ1-1 | TRBV4-3 | 16
TGTGCCAGCAGTGAGCTCGAGGGGTTTGGACCGGTTCGTTTCTTT | CASSELEGFGPVRFF | - | - | TRBJ1-1 | TRBV6-1 | 15
TGTGCCAGCAGTTTGGAACGGTTCTACGAGCAGTACTTC | CASSLERFYEQYF | - | - | TRBJ2-7 | TRBV12-3/TRBV12-4 | 13
TGTGCCACTACGAGTCAATCGAACACTGAAGCTTTCTTT | CATTSQSNTEAFF | - | - | TRBJ1-1 | TRBV2 | 13
TGTGCCAGCAGTGTTCTAGGGACAGGTGTGGCCTATGGCTACACCTTC | CASSVLGTGVAYGYTF | TRBD1 | - | TRBJ1-2 | TRBV2 | 16
TGCAGCGTTGAAAGACTAGCGGGAGCCTACAATGAGCAGTTCTTC | CSVERLAGAYNEQFF | TRBD2 | - | TRBJ2-1 | TRBV29-1 | 15
TGCGCCAGCAGCCGAGAAAAGCATACTGAAGCTTTCTTT | CASSREKHTEAFF | - | - | TRBJ1-1 | TRBV4-1 | 13
TGTGCCAGCAGTTACCGTACAGGGTCTGACGAGCAGTACTTC | CASSYRTGSDEQYF | - | - | TRBJ2-7 | TRBV6-5 | 14
TGTGCCAGCAGTGAATCCGGGGGGAATCAGCCCCAGCATTTT | CASSESGGNQPQHF | - | - | TRBJ1-5 | TRBV6-1 | 14
TGTGCCAGCAGCGTAGCGTACAGGGGCACTGAAGCTTTCTTT | CASSVAYRGTEAFF | TRBD1 | - | TRBJ1-1 | TRBV9 | 14
TGTGCCAGCAGTTTAACGACCAATCAGCCCCAGCATTTT | CASSLTTNQPQHF | - | - | TRBJ1-5 | TRBV12-3/TRBV12-4 | 13
TGCGCCAGCAGCTTGGTTGGCGGGGGCCTATACAATGAGCAGTTCTTC | CASSLVGGGLYNEQFF | - | - | TRBJ2-1 | TRBV5-1 | 16
TGTGCCAGCACCATAGGGACAGGGCGGACTGAAGCTTTCTTT | CASTIGTGRTEAFF | TRBD1 | few | TRBJ1-1 | TRBV5-4 | 14
TGTGCCAGCAGCAGGGGGAGGACTGAAGCTTTCTTT | CASSRGRTEAFF | - | - | TRBJ1-1 | TRBV5-5 | 12
TGTGCCATCAGTGAGTTGAGGAACGAGCAGTACTTC | CAISELRNEQYF | - | - | TRBJ2-7 | TRBV10-3 | 12
- | CASSKVVVGQGNKLFF | - | - | TRBJ1-4 | TRBV21-1 | 16
TGTGCCAGCAGTTTAGCGACTTCTTCTGGCTACACCTTC | CASSLATSSGYTF | - | once | TRBJ1-2 | TRBV12-3/TRBV12-4 | 13
TGTGCCAGCAGCTTAATGGACTCTTACTCTGGGGCCAACGTCCTGACTTTC | CASSLMDSYSGANVLTF | - | - | TRBJ2-6 | TRBV7-9 | 17
TGTGCCAGCAGTGATAGCAGGGGCAGTTCACCCCTCCACTTT | CASSDSRGSSPLHF | - | few | TRBJ1-6 | TRBV2 | 14
TGTGCCAGCAGCCGCCCGGGACCGAACACCGGGGAGCTGTTTTTT | CASSRPGPNTGELFF | - | - | TRBJ2-2 | TRBV11-2 | 15
TGTGCCAGCAGCTTGGGACAGGGAGTAGGCGGCTACACCTTC | CASSLGQGVGGYTF | TRBD1 | - | TRBJ1-2 | TRBV5-6 | 14
TGCGCCAGCAGCTTGACCGGGACAGGAGGCTACGAGCAGTACTTC | CASSLTGTGGYEQYF | TRBD1 | - | TRBJ2-7 | TRBV5-1 | 15
TGTGCCAGCAGCTTCGGGACAGGGGTGTATGAGCAGTTCTTC | CASSFGTGVYEQFF | TRBD1 | - | TRBJ2-1 | TRBV7-3 | 14
TGTGCCAGCAGTCTAATGGGGGAGACCCAGTACTTC | CASSLMGETQYF | - | - | TRBJ2-5 | TRBV3-1/TRBV3-2 | 12
TGTGCCAGCAGTAGTAGCGCGAACACCGGGGAGCTGTTTTTT | CASSSSANTGELFF | - | - | TRBJ2-2 | TRBV3-1/TRBV3-2 | 14
TGTGCCAGCAGCGCTAGGGTTAGCACTGGAAACACCATATATTTT | CASSARVSTGNTIYF | - | - | TRBJ1-3 | TRBV9 | 15
TGCAGCGTTGTCCGGGGACAGGGACATGGCTACACCTTC | CSVVRGQGHGYTF | TRBD1 | - | TRBJ1-2 | TRBV29-1 | 13
TGTGCCAGCAGCTTCCCTTCGGATGGGAGCATGAACACTGAAGCTTTCTTT | CASSFPSDGSMNTEAFF | - | medium-sized | TRBJ1-1 | TRBV7-9 | 17
TGCGCCAGCAGCTCCCTAGACAGGGTTAACACCGGGGAGCTGTTTTTT | CASSSLDRVNTGELFF | TRBD1 | few | TRBJ2-2 | TRBV5-1 | 16
TGTGCCAGCAGCTTGAATCCGGACTTTTACAATGAGCAGTTCTTC | CASSLNPDFYNEQFF | - | - | TRBJ2-1 | TRBV7-2 | 15
TGCGCCAGCAGCCTGATGACGGGACAGGGGGCCGGCGGCAACTATGGCTACACCTTC | CASSLMTGQGAGGNYGYTF | TRBD1 | - | TRBJ1-2 | TRBV4-1 | 19
TGTGCCAGCAGCCTCACAGGGATTTCACCCCTCCACTTT | CASSLTGISPLHF | - | - | TRBJ1-6 | TRBV7-9 | 13
TGTGCCAGCAGCGACAATAAACCGGGACAGGGGCTTTCGTTCTTC | CASSDNKPGQGLSFF | TRBD1 | - | TRBJ2-1 | TRBV11-3 | 15